Shown below are 13 T cell receptor beta chains from a single sample sequenced in a study of regulatory T cells in long-lasting Graves disease. The TCR beta library used iRepertoire HTBI primers with Arm-PCR amplification of CDR3. TCRdb used MiXCR to reprocess the multiplex PCR reads, holding one entry per CDR3 protein. Of more than 350,000 distinct CDR3 sequences listed, more than 12% are singletons. Documented time point: newly diagnosed GD, antithyroid drugs for less than 3 months. There was RNA extracted from PBMCs, and the TCR library was made from it. This sample also appeared in a second study, on T cells in Graves' hyperthyroidism and ophthalmopathy.

This specimen consisted of peripheral blood mononuclear cells (PBMCs), obtained at new diagnosis, from a patient treated with antithyroid drugs. The origin of the receptors is a woman aged 25 to 39 with Graves disease.

This clonotype was observed at least ten times. The J gene is TRBJ2-1, the V gene TRBV20-1, with D possibly called TRBD1 or TRBD2 (6 bases each). CDR3 size: 15 residues. CDR1 and CDR2 (germline): DFQATT, SNEGSKA (reference sequence). Trimming left V 0 bases short and J 5 bases short, with 14 bases between. Here the CDR3 DNA reads TGCAGTGCTAGAGACATGAGGGGGACTGACAATGAGCAGTTCTTC. It yields the protein CSARDMRGTDNEQFF.

This chain connects TRBV6-5 to TRBJ2-5, with D tentatively TRBD1 (5 bases). Germline lookup yields CDR1 MNHEY and CDR2 SVGAGI. Trimming removed 2 bases at V and 5 bases at J, with 9 bases between. The CDR3 contains 13 residues. This CDR3 is CASSYGPGETQYF. The CDR3 DNA reads TGTGCCAGCAGTTACGGGCCAGGGGAGACCCAGTACTTC.

At least ten counts were recorded for this clonotype. This chain connects TRBV11-2 to TRBJ2-1, with a weak D call TRBD1 (5 bases). This CDR3 comprises 15 residues. Looked up from germline, CDR1 is SGHAT and CDR2 is FQNNGV. The V gene lost 1 base and the J gene lost 9 bases, with 16 bases spanning the gap. The CDR3 DNA reads TGTGCCAGCAGCTTAGGGTTCTCAGGGCAGGCTGAGCAGTTCTTC. Translated: CASSLGFSGQAEQFF.

The sample holds many counts of this clonotype. The V gene is TRBV3-1, the J gene TRBJ2-5, with 12 bases matching TRBD2. The J segment lost 2 bases and the V segment lost 4 bases, leaving 8 bases of the junction unmatched. Germline assignment: CDR1 LGHDT and CDR2 YNNKEL (reference sequence). This CDR3 region has 17 residues. CDR3 nucleotides: TGTGCCAGCAGCCCAACTAGCGGGAGGTCTGGACAAGAGACCCAGTACTTC. This codes for CASSPTSGRSGQETQYF.

This clonotype was observed many times. This chain links TRBV30 with TRBJ1-1; the D is unclear. Trimming took off 5 bases at V and 6 bases at J, with 7 bases between the two ends. CDR1 and CDR2 (germline): GTSNPN, SVGIG (reference sequence). The CDR3 is 10 residues long. CDR3 sequence (DNA): TGTGCCTGGGGAGGCCCTGAAGCTTTCTTT. Its protein is CAWGGPEAFF.

This chain connects TRBV29-1 to TRBJ2-7; 8 bases fit TRBD2. V lost 4 bases to trimming and J lost 4 bases; unmatched junction nucleotides: 6. The CDR3 contains 13 residues. Germline loops: CDR1 SQVTM, CDR2 ANQGSEA. The CDR3 sequence: CSVAGTRDYEQYF. In nucleotides, the CDR3 is TGCAGCGTTGCTGGGACTAGAGATTACGAGCAGTACTTC.

This clonotype was observed many times. The gene calls are TRBV11-2 and TRBJ2-3; D is possibly TRBD2 (5 bases). Deletions cut 2 bases from V and 0 bases from J, with 9 bases between. The length of the CDR3 is 15 residues. Germline V gene data show CDR1 as SGHAT and CDR2 as FQNNGV. The CDR3, as DNA: TGTGCCAGCAGCTTATACGGGGAAAGCACAGATACGCAGTATTTT. It specifies CASSLYGESTDTQYF. The complete variable domain, with remaining parts taken from reference TRBV11-2 and TRBJ2-3, reads EAGVAQSPRYKIIEKRQSVAFWCNPISGHATLYWYQQILGQGPKLLIQFQNNGVVDDSQLPKDRFSAERLKGVDSTLKIQPAKLEDSAVYLCASSLYGESTDTQYFGPGTRLTVL.

This clonotype was counted a few times. The V and J genes are TRBV28 and TRBJ1-3, with D possibly TRBD1 on 5 matching bases. Looked up from germline, CDR1 is MDHEN and CDR2 is SYDVKM. The ends were cut back, 2 bases at V and 6 bases at J, with 11 bases in the middle. The CDR3 loop spans 14 amino acids. DNA of the CDR3: TGTGCCAGCAGTTTAGCCAGGGAGCTAAACACCATATATTTT. Amino acid sequence: CASSLARELNTIYF.

This chain connects TRBV30 to TRBJ1-6; 7 positions agree with TRBD1. The CDR3 is 13 residues long. Germline lookup yields CDR1 GTSNPN and CDR2 SVGIG (reference sequence). Trimming at V came to 5 bases and at J to 5 bases, leaving 3 bases not matched to a gene. The CDR3 region has the DNA TGTGCCTGGGAAGACAGGGATAATTCACCCCTCCACTTT. It specifies CAWEDRDNSPLHF.

On this clonotype: This may stem from a read error, because a much larger clone lies one nucleotide away. V usage is TRBV30 and J usage is TRBJ2-7; 10 nucleotides align to TRBD2. Germline CDR1 is GTSNPN and CDR2 is SVGIG (reference sequence). V dropped 1 base and J dropped 4; count of bases not matched to a gene: 7. The CDR3 length is 15 residues. The CDR3 bases are TGTGCCTGGAGTGCTGAGCGGGGGGGGCGGTACGAGCAGTACTTC. Translating it yields CAWSAERGGRYEQYF.

The chain links TRBV27 to TRBJ1-6; no firm D call. Trimming stripped 5 bases from V and 0 bases from J, with 5 bases between. The CDR3 loop spans 14 amino acids. Germline V lookup: CDR1 MNHEY, CDR2 SMNVEV (reference sequence). In DNA form, the CDR3 reads TGTGCCAGCAGTCTGAGCTCCTATAATTCACCCCTCCACTTT. As protein: CASSLSSYNSPLHF.

V gene TRBV3-1 combines with J gene TRBJ2-7; weak D call: TRBD1 (5 bases). Trimming stripped 6 bases from V and 1 base from J, with 13 bases between. The V gene's germline CDR1 is LGHDT and CDR2 YNNKEL (reference sequence). This CDR3 has 14 residues. The DNA for the CDR3 is TGTGCCAGCAGTCTCTGGGGCAGGTCCTACGAGCAGTACTTC. Its translation is CASSLWGRSYEQYF.

This clonotype was detected only a few times. This rearrangement joins TRBV18 to TRBJ2-1, with TRBD2 matching 15 bases. V shed 2 bases and J 6 bases; nucleotides not matched to a gene: 11. CDR3 size: 19 residues. The germline CDR1 and CDR2 sequences are KGHSH and LQKENI. CDR3 sequence (DNA): TGTGCCAGCTCACCAGACAGCCCCGGACTAGCGGGAGGGGTCAATGAGCAGTTCTTC. Translated, it gives CASSPDSPGLAGGVNEQFF.